A single sample gave rise to the 14 T cell receptor beta chains below, sequenced in a study of CD8+CD57+ T cells in acquired aplastic anemia. Those patients picked for sequencing had displayed CD8+CD57+ cell expansion on flow cytometry. TCR beta VDJ and CDR3 profiling used genomic DNA as template. TCRdb processed the reads anew with MiXCR; each CDR3 protein has one entry. The repertoire includes 150,000 or so distinct CDR3 sequences, around half of them detected once, and 2.5% to 3.5% sits in the top ten. The specimen sequenced was sorted CD4+, CD8+, or CD8+CD57+ T cells (not recorded which) from PBMCs. These receptors came from a human donor with aplastic anemia.

This clonotype was counted a few times. This chain joins TRBV27 and TRBJ2-3; D remains ambiguous. Trimming shortened V by 5 bases and J by 3 bases, and 18 bases separated the two germline ends. Germline CDR1 reads MNHEY; CDR2 reads SMNVEV (reference sequence). This CDR3 comprises 16 residues. The DNA for the CDR3 is TGTGCCAGCAGTGGAACCCGGCCTATCCCGACAGATACGCAGTATTTT. Amino acid sequence: CASSGTRPIPTDTQYF.

The sample holds many counts of this clonotype. The V gene is TRBV10-3, the J gene TRBJ1-1; tentatively, D is TRBD1 (6 bases). The CDR3 spans 15 residues. The V end lost 10 bases, the J end lost 4 bases, and 22 bases lay between the germline ends. Germline V lookup: CDR1 ENHRY, CDR2 SYGVKD. The CDR3 nucleotides read TGTGCCACCCGAGAGACAGGAACTAAACCCACTGAAGCTTTCTTT. Its translation: CATRETGTKPTEAFF.

The chain is built from TRBV25-1 and TRBJ1-6; 11 nucleotides match TRBD1. V was clipped by 7 bases and J by 7 bases; unmatched bases: 21. CDR1 MGHDK and CDR2 SYGVNS come from the germline V gene. The CDR3 totals 20 residues. CDR3 sequence reads: CASTLSAGQGAGKGNSPLHF. The CDR3 DNA reads as TGTGCCAGCACCCTTAGCGCCGGACAGGGGGCCGGGAAAGGAAATTCACCCCTCCACTTT.

This clonotype has only a few counts. The rearrangement links TRBV2 to TRBJ2-5; D is unclear. Trimming left V 4 bases short and J 5 bases short, with 5 bases between. The CDR3 runs to 11 residues. CDR1 is SNHLY and CDR2 is FYNNEI in the germline V gene. For the CDR3, the DNA is TGTGCCAGCAGTGCGACCGAGACCCAGTACTTC. Its protein is CASSATETQYF.

This clonotype occurred a few times. The chain combines TRBV7-2 with TRBJ2-1; possibly TRBD2 for D (5 bases). CDR3 length: 12 residues. The V and J ends lost 7 bases and 10 bases respectively, with 14 bases between them. Germline V lookup: CDR1 SGHTA, CDR2 FQGNSA. The CDR3 loop is CASTPGPGEQFF. CDR3 in DNA: TGTGCCAGCACCCCTGGGCCGGGGGAGCAGTTCTTC.

This clonotype was detected a few times. Since a much larger clone is just one base distant, this may be a read error. The chain combines TRBV7-2 with TRBJ1-3, with 9 bases lining up with TRBD1. The CDR3 contains 14 residues. Germline loops: CDR1 SGHTA, CDR2 FQGNSA. As DNA, the CDR3 is TGTGCCAGCGGCTACAGGGGGCTCGGAAACACCACATATTTT. Amino acids: CASGYRGLGNTTYF.

This clonotype showed up just a few times. This chain connects TRBV7-2 to TRBJ2-7; D is unclear. The germline V gene has CDR1 SGHTA and CDR2 FQGNSA. The CDR3 is 12 residues long. Deletions cut 3 bases from V and 0 bases from J, with 3 bases between. The CDR3 spells CASSLGSYEQYV. The CDR3 DNA reads TGTGCCAGCAGCTTGGGCTCCTACGAGCAGTACGTC.

This clonotype was seen repeatedly, ten times or more. The rearrangement links TRBV2 to TRBJ2-1; no firm D call. V lost 2 bases to trimming and J lost 13 bases, with 9 bases between them. This CDR3 spans 11 amino acids. Germline V gene data show CDR1 as SNHLY and CDR2 as FYNNEI. DNA of the CDR3: TGTGCCAGCAGTGAACTAGAAGGTCAGTTCTTC. Its protein product is CASSELEGQFF.

V is TRBV2 and J is TRBJ1-2; no clear D gene. Per the germline V gene, CDR1 is SNHLY and CDR2 is FYNNEI. With 6 bases removed from V and 7 bases from J, the gap between germline ends came to 15 bases. This CDR3 has 13 amino acids. The CDR3 DNA follows: TGTGCCAGCAGCCAATGGGCGGAATCTGGCTACACCTTC. Translation: CASSQWAESGYTF. The full variable domain, rest sourced from reference TRBV2 and TRBJ1-2, is EPEVTQTPSHQVTQMGQEVILRCVPISNHLYFYWYRQILGQKVEFLVSFYNNEISEKSEIFDDQFSVERPDGSNFTLKIRSTKLEDSAMYFCASSQWAESGYTFGSGTRLTVV.

This clonotype was seen at least ten times. The CDR3 region has the DNA TGTGCCAGCAGTTTAGGGACAGGGGCAGATACGCAGTATTTT. Translating it yields CASSLGTGADTQYF. The chain joins TRBV6-5 to TRBJ2-3; 10 bases fit TRBD1. Germline V gene lookup returns CDR1 MNHEY and CDR2 SVGAGI. V dropped 4 bases and J dropped 4; count of bases not matched to a gene: 2. The CDR3 length is 14 residues.

The rearrangement links TRBV30 to TRBJ1-2; 10 nucleotides line up with TRBD1. CDR3 size: 16 residues. V was clipped by 1 base and J by 0 bases; unmatched bases: 5. Germline V gene sequence: CDR1 GTSNPN, CDR2 SVGIG (reference sequence). This chain's CDR3 is CAWSAMGTGANYGYTF. The CDR3 bases are TGTGCCTGGAGTGCGATGGGGACAGGGGCTAACTATGGCTACACCTTC.

The chain carries TRBV2 and TRBJ2-3; 10 nucleotides match TRBD2. J lost 3 bases, V lost 6 bases, and 6 bases had no gene match. The germline CDR1 and CDR2 sequences are SNHLY and FYNNEI. The CDR3 is 15 residues long. The CDR3 sequence: CASSPSTSGTDTQYF. The CDR3 DNA is TGTGCCAGCAGCCCATCGACTAGCGGGACAGATACGCAGTATTTT.

This clonotype has ten or more counts. This rearrangement joins TRBV2 to TRBJ1-6; D is uncertain. The germline CDR1 and CDR2 sequences are SNHLY and FYNNEI. With 7 bases removed from V and 8 bases from J, the gap between germline ends came to 12 bases. The CDR3 contains 13 residues. This CDR3 is CASKIGGDSPLHF. As DNA, the CDR3 is TGTGCCAGCAAGATTGGTGGGGATTCACCCCTCCACTTT.

This clonotype has ten or more counts. J is TRBJ2-1 and V is TRBV5-1; TRBD2 aligns across 12 bases. This CDR3 is built from 16 residues. V lost 8 bases, J lost 10 bases, and 16 bases stayed unmatched. Germline lookup yields CDR1 SGHRS and CDR2 YFSETQ. As DNA, the CDR3 is TGCGCCAGTCACGGGACCCTCGGGACTAGCGGGCGCGAGCAGTTCTTC. Protein: CASHGTLGTSGREQFF. Full variable domain (outside the CDR3, taken from reference TRBV5-1 and TRBJ2-1): KAGVTQTPRYLIKTRGQQVTLSCSPISGHRSVSWYQQTPGQGLQFLFEYFSETQRNKGNFPGRFSGRQFSNSRSEMNVSTLELGDSALYLCASHGTLGTSGREQFFGPGTRLTVL.